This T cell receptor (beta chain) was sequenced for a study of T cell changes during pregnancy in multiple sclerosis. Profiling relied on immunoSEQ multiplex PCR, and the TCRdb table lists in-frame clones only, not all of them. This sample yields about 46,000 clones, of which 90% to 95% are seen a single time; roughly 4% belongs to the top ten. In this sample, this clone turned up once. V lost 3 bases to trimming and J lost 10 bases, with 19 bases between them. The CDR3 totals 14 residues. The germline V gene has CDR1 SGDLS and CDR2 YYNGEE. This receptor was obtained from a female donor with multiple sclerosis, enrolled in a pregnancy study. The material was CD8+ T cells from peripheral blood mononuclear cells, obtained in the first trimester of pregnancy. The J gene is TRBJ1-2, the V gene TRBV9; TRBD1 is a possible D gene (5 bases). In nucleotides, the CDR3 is TGTGCCAGCAGCGGAGGATTTCCCGGGACTAACTACACCTTC. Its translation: CASSGGFPGTNYTF.